Listed below are T cell receptor beta chains from one sample, sequenced in a study of type 1 regulatory T cells. TCRdb recomputed calls from the reads with MiXCR, one row per CDR3 protein. The sample includes about 97,000 distinct CDR3 sequences, about 28% of them seen just once. The material sequenced was CD4+ T cells, either the whole sample or a sorted fraction (not recorded which). The receptors shown here come from a human donor in good health. Both conserved end residues are part of each CDR3. Each record gives: J gene, V gene, clone size, D gene, CDR3 protein, CDR3 DNA. A D gene is named only where the DNA matches it firmly. Part of the rows lack a size; the others show once, few, many or a class for expanded clones.

J gene: TRBJ2-1
V gene: TRBV4-1
clone size: NA
D gene: TRBD2
CDR3 protein: CASSQDSAGGNNEQFF
CDR3 DNA: TGCGCCAGCAGCCAAGATTCGGCGGGAGGAAACAATGAGCAGTTCTTC

J gene: TRBJ2-7
V gene: TRBV5-1
clone size: NA
D gene: NA
CDR3 protein: CASSFRGSDVNEQYF
CDR3 DNA: TGCGCCAGCAGCTTTAGAGGTAGCGACGTCAACGAGCAGTACTTC

J gene: TRBJ2-7
V gene: TRBV20-1
clone size: few
D gene: TRBD2
CDR3 protein: CSAEQAGIGSYEQYF
CDR3 DNA: TGCAGTGCTGAGCAAGCGGGAATAGGGTCCTACGAGCAGTACTTC

J gene: TRBJ2-2
V gene: TRBV5-4
clone size: NA
D gene: NA
CDR3 protein: CASSSPKQPTGELFF
CDR3 DNA: TGTGCCAGCAGCTCACCAAAACAGCCCACCGGGGAGCTGTTTTTT

J gene: TRBJ2-1
V gene: TRBV5-1
clone size: few
D gene: NA
CDR3 protein: CASSFGPPGSEQFF
CDR3 DNA: TGCGCCAGCAGCTTTGGCCCACCAGGTAGCGAGCAGTTCTTC

J gene: TRBJ2-7
V gene: TRBV5-1
clone size: many
D gene: NA
CDR3 protein: CASKAGGHYEQYF
CDR3 DNA: TGCGCCAGCAAGGCCGGGGGGCACTACGAGCAGTACTTC

J gene: TRBJ2-7
V gene: TRBV25-1
clone size: NA
D gene: TRBD1
CDR3 protein: CASSETGRDRSYEQYF
CDR3 DNA: TGTGCCAGCAGTGAAACTGGCCGGGACAGGAGCTACGAGCAGTACTTC

J gene: TRBJ2-7
V gene: TRBV7-8
clone size: NA
D gene: TRBD1
CDR3 protein: CASRPTGTGGYEQYF
CDR3 DNA: TGTGCCAGCAGACCCACCGGGACAGGGGGGTACGAGCAGTACTTC

J gene: TRBJ2-2
V gene: TRBV3-1
clone size: NA
D gene: NA
CDR3 protein: CASSQDTGELFF
CDR3 DNA: TGTGCCAGCAGCCAAGACACCGGGGAGCTGTTTTTT

J gene: TRBJ1-5
V gene: TRBV6-2/TRBV6-3
clone size: NA
D gene: NA
CDR3 protein: CASSYGSAQPQHF
CDR3 DNA: TGTGCCAGCAGTTACGGGTCAGCTCAGCCCCAGCATTTT

J gene: TRBJ2-7
V gene: TRBV20-1
clone size: few
D gene: NA
CDR3 protein: CSARDLERADSYEQYF
CDR3 DNA: TGCAGTGCTAGAGATTTAGAGCGGGCGGACTCCTACGAGCAGTACTTC

J gene: TRBJ2-2
V gene: TRBV20-1
clone size: many
D gene: TRBD1
CDR3 protein: CSAEGQSAGELFF
CDR3 DNA: TGCAGTGCCGAGGGACAGTCGGCCGGGGAGCTGTTTTTT

J gene: TRBJ2-2
V gene: TRBV19
clone size: NA
D gene: TRBD1
CDR3 protein: CASSTSRDRARFLTGELFF
CDR3 DNA: TGTGCCAGTAGTACATCCCGGGACAGGGCCCGATTTCTCACCGGGGAGCTGTTTTTT

J gene: TRBJ2-3
V gene: TRBV11-2
clone size: NA
D gene: NA
CDR3 protein: CASSSSGDTQYF
CDR3 DNA: TGTGCCAGCAGCTCCTCTGGAGATACGCAGTATTTT

J gene: TRBJ2-3
V gene: TRBV5-1
clone size: NA
D gene: TRBD1
CDR3 protein: CASSLGTALGDTQYF
CDR3 DNA: TGCGCCAGCAGCTTAGGGACAGCCCTAGGGGATACGCAGTATTTT

J gene: TRBJ1-2
V gene: TRBV6-2/TRBV6-3
clone size: few
D gene: TRBD1
CDR3 protein: CASSYRDRFYGYTF
CDR3 DNA: TGTGCCAGCAGTTACCGGGACAGGTTTTATGGCTACACCTTC

J gene: TRBJ2-1
V gene: TRBV9
clone size: few
D gene: TRBD2
CDR3 protein: CASSVSGVSYNEQFF
CDR3 DNA: TGTGCCAGCAGCGTAAGCGGGGTCTCCTACAATGAGCAGTTCTTC

J gene: TRBJ1-1
V gene: TRBV5-1
clone size: few
D gene: TRBD1
CDR3 protein: CASSLGATGGREAFF
CDR3 DNA: TGCGCCAGCAGCTTGGGGGCGACAGGGGGCCGTGAAGCTTTCTTT

J gene: TRBJ2-7
V gene: TRBV7-2
clone size: NA
D gene: NA
CDR3 protein: CASSLAPYEQYF
CDR3 DNA: TGTGCCAGCAGCTTAGCCCCCTACGAGCAGTACTTC

J gene: TRBJ2-4
V gene: TRBV25-1
clone size: few
D gene: NA
CDR3 protein: CASSEWSIQYF
CDR3 DNA: TGTGCCAGCAGTGAATGGAGCATTCAGTACTTC

J gene: TRBJ2-2
V gene: TRBV30
clone size: NA
D gene: NA
CDR3 protein: CAWSHDSNTGELFF
CDR3 DNA: TGTGCCTGGAGTCACGACTCGAACACCGGGGAGCTGTTTTTT

J gene: TRBJ1-2
V gene: TRBV12-3/TRBV12-4
clone size: few
D gene: TRBD1
CDR3 protein: CASSPDRARWYGYTF
CDR3 DNA: TGTGCCAGCAGTCCCGACAGGGCTCGTTGGTATGGCTACACCTTC

J gene: TRBJ2-7
V gene: TRBV6-5
clone size: NA
D gene: NA
CDR3 protein: CASSYFRKGFGEQYF
CDR3 DNA: TGTGCCAGCAGTTACTTTCGTAAGGGCTTCGGCGAGCAGTACTTC

J gene: TRBJ2-3
V gene: TRBV5-5
clone size: few
D gene: NA
CDR3 protein: CASSFGPQAGTSTDTQYF
CDR3 DNA: TGTGCCAGCAGCTTCGGTCCCCAGGCGGGCACCAGCACAGATACGCAGTATTTT

J gene: TRBJ1-5
V gene: TRBV19
clone size: NA
D gene: NA
CDR3 protein: CASSSPGRAHQPQHF
CDR3 DNA: TGTGCCAGTAGTTCTCCAGGGAGAGCTCATCAGCCCCAGCATTTT

J gene: TRBJ1-5
V gene: TRBV10-3
clone size: NA
D gene: NA
CDR3 protein: CAISEYVGQPQHF
CDR3 DNA: TGTGCCATCAGTGAGTATGTAGGTCAGCCCCAGCATTTT

J gene: TRBJ1-4
V gene: TRBV12-3/TRBV12-4
clone size: few
D gene: NA
CDR3 protein: CASRSRSSATNEKLFF
CDR3 DNA: TGTGCCAGCAGATCCCGCTCGAGTGCAACTAATGAAAAACTGTTTTTT

J gene: TRBJ1-5
V gene: TRBV12-3/TRBV12-4
clone size: many
D gene: NA
CDR3 protein: CASRATSNQPQHF
CDR3 DNA: TGTGCCAGCAGGGCTACTAGCAATCAGCCCCAGCATTTT

J gene: TRBJ2-1
V gene: TRBV28
clone size: NA
D gene: NA
CDR3 protein: CASGLGGQNYNEQFF
CDR3 DNA: TGTGCCAGCGGGTTGGGAGGTCAGAACTACAATGAGCAGTTCTTC

J gene: TRBJ2-3
V gene: TRBV29-1
clone size: few
D gene: TRBD1
CDR3 protein: CSVAQGADTQYF
CDR3 DNA: TGCAGCGTTGCCCAGGGGGCAGATACGCAGTATTTT

J gene: TRBJ2-3
V gene: TRBV13
clone size: few
D gene: NA
CDR3 protein: CASSRDSSDTQYF
CDR3 DNA: TGTGCCAGCAGCCGGGACTCCTCAGATACGCAGTATTTT

J gene: TRBJ2-1
V gene: TRBV29-1
clone size: NA
D gene: NA
CDR3 protein: CSVGGPDEQFF
CDR3 DNA: TGCAGCGTTGGCGGCCCGGATGAGCAGTTCTTC